The subject of this entry is one T cell receptor beta chain. This clone has a single count. Its recognized antigen is unknown. Base-call qualities are not available, and no considerably larger clone is one nucleotide away. A two-step multiplex PCR was used to amplify TCR-beta CDR3 regions from genomic DNA, and Illumina-compatible adaptors were added in the second step. As a commercial immunoSEQ service, TCR-beta immunosequencing was carried out on an Illumina platform. Under the source paper's analysis protocol: Repertoires were summarised by productive clonality and by Top 10 Clones, defined as the percentage of T-cell templates derived from the ten most frequent sequences. Productive clonality had a range of 0 to 1, where 1 means a monoclonal population. Using log10 scatter plots, tumour-associated clones were identified as sequences that made up at least 0.1% of tumour T-cell templates yet were absent from the matched non-adjacent lung. Student's t-tests were used for two-group comparisons, ANOVA was used for stages, and linear regression was used for relationships, with analyses conducted in GraphPad Prism7 and R. TCRdb provides this immuneACCESS table in a form limited to in-frame rearrangements. Some clones are lacking; in checked studies, under half of them reflect an unresolved V gene, and why the rest are absent is not known. V and J calls and clone size follow that table, whereas D and trimming were derived from the DNA. A total of roughly 5,000 clones appear in this sample, around 81% of them only once. The ten biggest clones cover roughly a tenth of the sample.

The record originates from a study of immune cell composition in non-small cell lung cancer (dated by TCRdb to about 2017). Study-wide context: Histologic subtype, mostly lung adenocarcinoma or squamous cell carcinoma, was determined with H&E together with p63, CK5, Napsin A and TTF-1 immunohistochemistry. Supplementary cohort #1, approximately 11 lung adenocarcinoma cases, had paired tumour/lung TCR-beta sequencing and TIL populations generated to assess tumour reactivity. Adaptive Biotechnologies TCR-beta sequencing was carried out on some 32 paired NSCLC tumour and non-adjacent lung specimens, as well as on approximately 26 tumour-only specimens. Several tumour specimens with TCR-beta data were rare histological subtypes and were excluded from the subtype comparisons.

Genomic DNA was extracted with the QIAamp DNA kit from frozen aliquots of unsorted single-cell suspensions. Tumour samples were surgically resected non-small cell lung cancer tissue. Tissues arrived within 2 hours after resection and were immediately processed into single-cell suspensions. Tissue was broken up mechanically, digested enzymatically with DNase I, collagenase I and hyaluronidase for 30 minutes at 37 degrees C, and then filtered and RBC-lysed. Via the germline V gene, CDR1 is ENHRY and CDR2 SYGVKD. From its cysteine to its phenylalanine, the CDR3 spans 15 amino acids. Solely the CDR3 DNA is kept, with 45 bases framed from the first base. Trimmed from V: 6 bases; trimmed from J: 1 base; junction bases lacking a gene match: 5. Overall results and qualifications from the work: The reactivity cohort was only approximately 11 cases, and tumour-reactive clones were not shown to share sequences with the dominant in vivo tumour-associated clones. Top 10 clone scores and productive clonality were significantly higher in lung squamous cell carcinoma than in lung adenocarcinoma tumours. Nearly half of NSCLC cases had tumour-associated clones >0.5%, found in 33% of adenocarcinomas compared with under 80% of squamous carcinomas. No significant correlation was found between smoking pack-years and tumour TCR-beta clonality. In under 13 adenocarcinoma cases, maximal tumour-associated clone frequency correlated strongly with TIL tumour reactivity, whereas overall clonality did not.

The receptor was isolated from a human donor with non-small cell lung cancer. Sequences were obtained from lung tumor tissue. The chain is assembled from TRBV10-3 and TRBJ2-1; TRBD1 fits 8 bases in the junction. The CDR3 region has the sequence CAISLGTGSYNEQFF. The DNA sequence reads TGTGCCATCAGCCTCGGGACAGGATCCTACAATGAGCAGTTCTTC.